This is a list of T cell receptor beta chains from one sample in a study of cytotoxic CD8 clonotypes in ibrutinib-treated CLL. Assay used: immunoSEQ multiplex PCR; TCRdb lists only in-frame clones, some missing. Of tens of thousands of clones listed, 75% to 85% are singletons. This material consisted of PBMCs, taken after 12 months of ibrutinib treatment. Receptor source: a human donor with chronic lymphocytic leukemia. Each CDR3 is given with its conserved first and last residue. The order of the fields is J gene, V gene, CDR3 protein.

TRBJ2-7	TRBV5-1	CASSQAYEQYF
TRBJ2-4	TRBV28	CASSFSGMAQRNIQYF
TRBJ1-3	TRBV6-5	CASFPGQFSGNTIYF
TRBJ2-2	TRBV18	CASSPRGESAGELFF
TRBJ1-1	TRBV19	CASSMVPDSHPFF
TRBJ1-1	TRBV28	CASSSGQGAFF
TRBJ2-7	TRBV5-4	CASSLPSSYEQYF
TRBJ1-5	TRBV7-9	CASSLERGDQPQHF
TRBJ2-1	TRBV5-6	CASSLEPLPEQFF
TRBJ2-2	TRBV4-3	CASSQGRHNTGELFF
TRBJ2-5	TRBV5-1	CASSPDRQETQYF
TRBJ2-7	TRBV5-6	CASSFTGGPFLRSYEQYF
TRBJ2-7	TRBV11-1	CASSQPGSTSYEQYF
TRBJ2-5	TRBV30	CAWSVGRGQETQYF
TRBJ1-2	TRBV18	CASAPTGRGDYGYTF
TRBJ1-1	TRBV9	CASSVGGTPTAPAFF
TRBJ2-7	TRBV28	CASSFLLNSYEQYF
TRBJ1-4	TRBV5-1	CASSLAGGLVATNEKLFF
TRBJ2-3	TRBV2	CASSPTTSGTDTQYF
TRBJ1-4	TRBV6-5	CASSRDRVGEKLFF
TRBJ2-7	TRBV18	CASSPQGRNEQYF
TRBJ2-7	TRBV19	CASSIDWWTGSYEQYF
TRBJ1-3	TRBV7-3	CASSLAGNTIYF
TRBJ1-2	TRBV28	CASRPRGGYGYTF
TRBJ2-7	TRBV6-6	CASSYWGRRYF
TRBJ2-3	TRBV4-2	CASRGPTTDTQYF
TRBJ1-2	TRBV4-3	CASRWTAADPNYGYTF
TRBJ1-1	TRBV7-9	CASRAPGRLNTEAFF
TRBJ2-1	TRBV7-8	CASSLEGGRHYNEQFF
TRBJ1-2	TRBV6-5	CASRAGPNFYGYTF
TRBJ2-1	TRBV19	CASSTRTSGRVQFF
TRBJ1-2	TRBV6-1	CASNWGPGPGGYTF
TRBJ1-1	TRBV18	CASSQQRRQVNTEAFF
TRBJ1-4	TRBV28	CASSSPGQRNEKLFF
TRBJ1-5	TRBV2	CASQVGGQPNQPQHF
TRBJ1-5	TRBV10-2	CASSESTGASNQPQHF
TRBJ2-2	TRBV11-3	CASSPSPSNTGELFF
TRBJ1-1	TRBV28	CASSPPDRSDTEAFF